Listed below are T cell receptor beta chains from one sample, sequenced in a study of T cells of healthy individuals. TCRdb re-called the 5' RACE reads with MiXCR, one entry per CDR3 protein. The sample yields about 96,000 distinct CDR3 sequences, 15% to 20% seen once. The origin of the receptors is a human donor in good health. CDR3s include the opening cysteine and the closing phenylalanine or tryptophan. Fields, in order: V gene, D gene, clone size, J gene, CDR3 protein, CDR3 DNA. D genes are given only for firm matches. Some rows mark clone size as missing; the rest say once, few, many or name a class of expanded clone.

>TRBV5-1|TRBD1|many|TRBJ1-1
CASRLRTGETEAFF
TGCGCCAGCAGGTTACGGACAGGAGAAACTGAAGCTTTCTTT
>TRBV9|NA|NA|TRBJ2-3
CASSPRPSSDTQYF
TGTGCCAGCAGCCCCCGTCCTAGCTCAGATACGCAGTATTTT
>TRBV5-4|TRBD2|many|TRBJ2-5
CASSRRGGETQYF
TGTGCCAGCAGCCGACGGGGGGGAGAGACCCAGTACTTC
>TRBV20-1|TRBD1|NA|TRBJ2-7
CSANPGGSYEQYF
TGCAGTGCTAACCCAGGGGGTTCCTACGAGCAGTACTTC
>TRBV7-6|TRBD1|NA|TRBJ1-6
CASSLLQGNSPLHF
TGTGCCAGCAGCTTATTACAGGGGAATTCACCCCTCCACTTT
>TRBV5-5|TRBD2|NA|TRBJ2-3
CASSLVAGPDTQYF
TGTGCCAGCAGCTTGGTAGCGGGACCAGATACGCAGTATTTT
>TRBV5-1|NA|few|TRBJ2-5
CASNFRQAGGTQYF
TGCGCCAGCAACTTCAGACAGGCCGGGGGGACCCAGTACTTC
>TRBV5-6|NA|many|TRBJ2-7
CASSLDGLPAWEQYF
TGTGCCAGCAGCTTGGATGGCCTCCCCGCATGGGAGCAGTACTTC
>TRBV7-9|NA|few|TRBJ2-3
CAILSDTQYF
TGTGCCATCCTCTCAGATACGCAGTATTTT
>TRBV14|NA|few|TRBJ2-1
CASSQERFYNEQFF
TGTGCCAGCAGCCAAGAACGATTCTACAATGAGCAGTTCTTC
>TRBV19|TRBD1|few|TRBJ2-2
CASTTNRDRTGGELFF
TGTGCCAGTACTACAAACCGGGACAGGACTGGGGGGGAGCTGTTTTTT
>TRBV2|TRBD1|NA|TRBJ2-1
CASSDATLGQGTNEQFF
TGTGCCAGCAGTGACGCAACCCTTGGACAGGGGACCAATGAGCAGTTCTTC
>TRBV6-2/TRBV6-3|TRBD1|many|TRBJ2-3
CASSYPSTGLESDTQYF
TGTGCCAGCAGTTACCCGTCGACAGGGTTGGAATCAGATACGCAGTATTTT
>TRBV28|NA|NA|TRBJ2-7
CASSLDDSYEQYF
TGTGCCAGCAGTTTGGACGACTCCTACGAGCAGTACTTC
>TRBV24-1|TRBD1|NA|TRBJ2-2
CATSAADRGRTGELFF
TGTGCCACCAGTGCCGCGGACAGGGGGCGGACCGGGGAGCTGTTTTTT
>TRBV7-2|TRBD1|NA|TRBJ1-1
CASSPGGGARLYTEAFF
TGTGCCAGCAGCCCAGGGGGGGGGGCTCGGTTGTACACTGAAGCTTTCTTT
>TRBV7-6|NA|NA|TRBJ2-1
CASSLVDGNNEQFF
TGTGCCAGCAGCTTAGTCGACGGAAACAATGAGCAGTTCTTC
>TRBV19|TRBD1|few|TRBJ2-1
CASSTTGGASYNEQFF
TGTGCCAGTAGTACGACAGGGGGCGCTTCCTACAATGAGCAGTTCTTC
>TRBV6-1|TRBD1|few|TRBJ2-7
CASPGGQGVSEQYF
TGTGCCAGCCCCGGGGGACAGGGAGTTTCCGAGCAGTACTTC
>TRBV12-3/TRBV12-4|TRBD1|few|TRBJ1-5
CASSPTGQRGAQHF
TGTGCCAGCAGTCCCACGGGACAGAGGGGGGCCCAGCATTTT
>TRBV10-3|TRBD1|few|TRBJ1-4
CAITDRPDHEKLFF
TGTGCCATCACGGACAGGCCGGACCATGAAAAACTGTTTTTT
>TRBV24-1|TRBD2|NA|TRBJ2-2
CATSEPQTSGRSGELFF
TGTGCCACCAGTGAACCCCAGACTAGCGGGCGTTCCGGGGAGCTGTTTTTT
>TRBV20-1|TRBD2|many|TRBJ2-2
CSASTGGDTGELFF
TGCAGTGCTAGTACGGGAGGCGACACCGGGGAGCTGTTTTTT
>TRBV12-3/TRBV12-4|NA|many|TRBJ2-2
CASSLLLQTGELFF
TGTGCCAGCAGTCTTCTGTTACAAACCGGGGAGCTGTTTTTT
>TRBV11-2|TRBD2|NA|TRBJ2-1
CASSLVGGARHEQFF
TGTGCCAGCAGCTTAGTCGGGGGGGCTCGACATGAGCAGTTCTTC
>TRBV28|TRBD1|few|TRBJ1-2
CASSPYLDRGGGYTF
TGTGCCAGCAGTCCATACCTCGACAGGGGCGGTGGCTACACCTTC
>TRBV6-5|TRBD1|NA|TRBJ1-1
CASKGDSQAFF
TGTGCCAGCAAAGGGGACAGTCAAGCTTTCTTT
>TRBV24-1|NA|NA|TRBJ2-5
CATSDAQETQYF
TGTGCCACCAGTGATGCCCAAGAGACCCAGTACTTC
>TRBV6-2/TRBV6-3|TRBD2|few|TRBJ2-7
CASSYCAGLGACEQYF
TGTGCCAGCAGTTACTGCGCGGGACTAGGGGCCTGCGAGCAGTACTTC